Listed here are 2 T cell receptor beta chains from one sample, sequenced in a study of post-analysis software for immune sequencing data. Findings and limits, study-wide: In patients, TRBV5-6, TRBV5-1 and TRBV20-1 belonged to five TRBV segments found more frequently than in controls.

The TCR beta cDNA libraries carried unique molecular identifiers. From the PCR reads, TCRdb called clonotypes with MiXCR, one entry per CDR3 protein. The sample contains hundreds of thousands of distinct CDR3 sequences, around 53% of which appear only once. These receptors have no known antigen. Material for sequencing was blood. These receptors were taken from a girl between 10 and 17 years old with multiple sclerosis.

Remarks on this clonotype: At one of its ends the junction is not consistent with the germline gene, which may arise from a read error. The CDR3 loop is CASNLRALGYNEQFF. CDR3 sequence (DNA): TGTGCCAGCAACTTAAGGGCACTAGGCTACAATGAGCAGTTCTTC. The chain employs TRBV7-3 and TRBJ2-1, with TRBD2 as a possible D gene (5 bases). CDR1 and CDR2 (germline): SGHTA, FQGTGA. The CDR3 is made up of 15 amino acids.

This chain links TRBV5-1 with TRBJ1-2; the D is unclear. CDR3 length: 12 amino acids. The V gene lost 7 bases and the J gene lost 4 bases, with 11 bases spanning the gap. From germline, CDR1 is SGHRS and CDR2 YFSETQ. The CDR3 sequence: CASVPGTYGYTF. In DNA form, the CDR3 reads TGCGCCAGCGTACCCGGAACCTATGGCTACACCTTC. The full variable domain, completed using reference TRBV5-1 and TRBJ1-2, is KAGVTQTPRYLIKTRGQQVTLSCSPISGHRSVSWYQQTPGQGLQFLFEYFSETQRNKGNFPGRFSGRQFSNSRSEMNVSTLELGDSALYLCASVPGTYGYTFGSGTRLTVV.